These 4 T cell receptor beta chains were all obtained from the same sample, sequenced in a study of radiotherapy plus CTLA-4 blockade in lung cancer. Clones were read by immunoSEQ multiplex PCR, and TCRdb kept only the in-frame ones, dropping some. Here the sample spans some 37,000 clones, over 65% being singletons. Sequenced material: peripheral blood, taken from a patient treated with radiotherapy plus ipilimumab. These TCRs come from a human donor with non-small cell lung cancer who had stable disease on radiotherapy plus ipilimumab.

This clone has a handful of counts. This chain uses TRBV18 with TRBJ2-5, with 10 bases fitting TRBD2. Germline-derived CDR1 and CDR2 are KGHSH and LQKENI. Trimming at V came to 0 bases and at J to 7 bases, leaving 8 bases not matched to a gene. This CDR3 comprises 16 residues. DNA of the CDR3: TGTGCCAGCTCACCACCGTCTAGCGGGGGATACGGGACCCAGTACTTC. It specifies CASSPPSSGGYGTQYF.

The rearrangement links TRBV7-8 to TRBJ1-5; 8 bases are a match to TRBD1. CDR1 is SGHVS, CDR2 FQNEAQ, per germline. The CDR3 spans 15 residues. V lost 1 base and J lost 1; bases outside the gene matches: 0. The CDR3 loop is CASSLDRGSNQPQHF. For the CDR3, the DNA is TGTGCCAGCAGCTTAGACAGGGGGAGCAATCAGCCCCAGCATTTT.

The chain is built from TRBV7-9 and TRBJ1-4; a possible D gene is TRBD1 (5 bases). Trimming removed 3 bases at V and 0 bases at J, with 17 bases between. Germline values: CDR1 SEHNR, CDR2 FQNEAQ (reference sequence). The CDR3 consists of 18 residues. CDR3 bases: TGTGCCAGCAGCTTGAAGGGGTCGGCTCGTGCAACTAATGAAAAACTGTTTTTT. This gives the protein CASSLKGSARATNEKLFF.

The chain employs TRBV18 and TRBJ2-1; 7 bases are a match to TRBD2. J was trimmed by 9 bases and V by 4 bases; bases with no gene match: 6. The CDR3 extends over 13 amino acids. Germline CDR1 reads KGHSH; CDR2 reads LQKENI. The CDR3 coding sequence is TGTGCCAGCTCACAGGGACTACCCCCTGAGCAGTTCTTC. Encoded protein: CASSQGLPPEQFF.